This T cell receptor beta chain emerged from a study of blood T cell repertoires in COVID-19. Whole-study context: Samples taken during acute and convalescent COVID-19 were collected in the United States, Italy and Spain. Sample material is recorded as cDNA or gDNA derived from T cells, B-cell-depleted T cells, or PBMCs.

This CDR3 region has 11 residues. Clones were read by immunoSEQ multiplex PCR, and TCRdb kept only the in-frame ones, dropping some. The table has approximately 250,000 clones, about 91% seen once. Sequenced material: PBMCs or T cells enriched from blood (not recorded which). The clonotype comes from a woman aged 40-49 years with acute COVID-19. The chain joins TRBV7-5 to TRBJ1-2; the table's D call, TRBD1, was not checked against the DNA. TRBV7-5 is a pseudogene locus. CDR3 sequence (DNA): TGTGCCAGAAGCCCACAGGGTGGCTACACCTTC. Residues: CARSPQGGYTF.